These 15 T cell receptor beta chains share one sample of origin, sequenced in a study of CD8 T cells in seronegative destructive rheumatoid arthritis. Profiling relied on immunoSEQ multiplex PCR, and the TCRdb table lists in-frame clones only, not all of them. The sample includes some 4,100 clones, 65% to 75% seen only once; the top ten take over 30%. The sequencing sample was made of CD8+ T cells from blood. The receptors here all came from a woman between 50 and 75 years old with seronegative destructive rheumatoid arthritis.

The chain joins TRBV2 to TRBJ2-7; 7 bases line up with TRBD1. The V segment lost 3 bases and the J segment 0 bases; nucleotides outside the gene matches: 20. The CDR3 contains 20 residues. Germline V gives CDR1 SNHLY, CDR2 FYNNEI. CDR3 amino acids: CASSDQGDTEELYFSYEQYF. CDR3 DNA sequence: TGTGCCAGCAGTGACCAGGGGGACACAGAGGAGCTTTATTTCTCCTACGAGCAGTACTTC.

The chain carries TRBV7-9 and TRBJ1-1, with D uncertain. V was clipped by 6 bases and J by 8 bases, with 13 bases between them. The CDR3 runs 12 residues. Germline V gene lookup returns CDR1 SEHNR and CDR2 FQNEAQ (reference sequence). DNA of the CDR3: TGTGCCAGCAGATTACGGACGGGGGAAGCTTTCTTT. Its protein product is CASRLRTGEAFF.

The chain is built from TRBV21-1 and TRBJ1-6; TRBD1, as called in the table, went unchecked against the DNA. TRBV21-1 is assigned pseudogene status. The CDR3 totals 17 residues. The CDR3 protein is CASKGQGASSYNSPLHF. The CDR3 DNA is TGTGCCAGCAAAGGACAGGGGGCGAGCTCCTATAATTCACCCCTCCACTTT.

The chain is built from TRBV7-8 and TRBJ2-1, with D possibly TRBD2 on 6 matching bases. With 2 bases removed from V and 4 bases from J, the gap between germline ends came to 18 bases. Per germline, CDR1 SGHVS and CDR2 FQNEAQ. This CDR3 has 17 amino acids. CDR3 in amino acids: CASSLIPPSGTYNEQFF. DNA of the CDR3: TGTGCCAGCAGCTTAATCCCGCCGTCCGGGACTTACAATGAGCAGTTCTTC.

This clone was seen a handful of times. The J gene is TRBJ2-7, the V gene TRBV4-1; 9 positions agree with TRBD1. From germline, CDR1 is MGHRA and CDR2 YSYEKL. The CDR3 totals 16 residues. The trim removed 0 bases at V and 2 bases at J, leaving 5 bases unmatched. The CDR3 is CASSQDRTGAAYEQYF. CDR3 DNA: TGCGCCAGCAGCCAAGACAGGACAGGGGCGGCCTACGAGCAGTACTTC.

The chain uses TRBV18 and TRBJ2-3; unclear D gene. The ends were cut back, 2 bases at V and 0 bases at J, with 24 bases in the middle. The CDR3 contains 20 residues. The germline V gene encodes CDR1 KGHSH and CDR2 LQKENI. The CDR3 region has the DNA TGTGCCAGCTCACCATTTAGTAGCACTCTGTACACGACTAGCACAGATACGCAGTATTTT. Translation: CASSPFSSTLYTTSTDTQYF.

The chain has TRBV6-5 and TRBJ1-5; D gene uncertain. Per germline, CDR1 MNHEY and CDR2 SVGAGI. This CDR3 has 14 residues. V lost 4 bases, J lost 4 bases, and 11 bases lay in between. The CDR3 DNA reads TGTGCCAGCAGTTCCGACAATGCGAATCAGCCCCAGCATTTT. It specifies CASSSDNANQPQHF.

This clone is labeled medium-sized. The CDR3 is CASSPTGLYEQYF. The CDR3, as DNA: TGTGCCAGTAGTCCGACAGGGCTCTACGAGCAGTACTTC. This sequence joins TRBV19 and TRBJ2-7, with TRBD1 identical over 7 bases. Trimming at V came to 5 bases and at J to 3 bases, leaving 4 bases not matched to a gene. The germline CDR1 and CDR2 sequences are LNHDA and SQIVND (reference sequence). CDR3 length: 13 residues.

The rearrangement joins TRBV21-1 to TRBJ2-3; the D call TRBD2 from the table was never checked on the DNA. TRBV21-1 is described as a pseudogene. The CDR3 covers 20 residues. The CDR3 spells CASSKWGGLAGPLSTDTQYF. CDR3 DNA sequence: TGTGCCAGCAGCAAGTGGGGGGGACTAGCGGGGCCCCTTAGCACAGATACGCAGTATTTT.

This clone was seen only once. This chain connects TRBV25-1 to TRBJ1-6; the match to TRBD1 covers 7 bases. Germline values: CDR1 MGHDK, CDR2 SYGVNS. Unmatched junction bases numbered 10, after V lost 1 base and J lost 10 bases. The CDR3 runs to 16 residues. This CDR3 is CASSEFARGSRSPLHF. Here the CDR3 DNA reads TGTGCCAGCAGTGAATTCGCCAGGGGGTCCAGGTCACCCCTCCACTTT.

This clone appeared a few times. The V call is TRBV4-2, the J call TRBJ1-3; 7 bases are shared with TRBD1. Germline V gene sequence: CDR1 LGHNA, CDR2 YNFKEQ. There are 15 residues in the CDR3. The trim removed 4 bases at V and 0 bases at J, leaving 3 bases unmatched. The CDR3 region is CASSLGQASGNTIYF. CDR3 bases: TGTGCCAGCAGCCTAGGACAGGCCTCTGGAAACACCATATATTTT.

V usage is TRBV19 and J usage is TRBJ1-3; D remains unclear. The CDR3 length is 17 residues. Germline CDR1 is LNHDA and CDR2 is SQIVND (reference sequence). V was shortened by 6 bases and J by 0 bases, with 18 bases between the two germline ends. The CDR3 sequence is CASREGRRGSSGNTIYF. CDR3 sequence (DNA): TGTGCCAGTAGGGAGGGTAGGCGCGGCTCCTCTGGAAACACCATATATTTT.

The chain combines TRBV30 with TRBJ1-1, with D hard to call. The CDR3 sequence is 13 residues long. Germline V gives CDR1 GTSNPN, CDR2 SVGIG (reference sequence). Trimming pared 5 bases from V and 0 bases from J, leaving 10 bases between. The CDR3 here is CAWSKTLNTEAFF. DNA of the CDR3: TGTGCCTGGTCCAAGACTTTGAACACTGAAGCTTTCTTT.

This chain joins TRBV4-2 and TRBJ2-7; 8 bases fit TRBD2. CDR3 length equals 14 residues. Germline CDR1 LGHNA, CDR2 YNFKEQ. J was trimmed by 5 bases and V by 4 bases; bases with no gene match: 7. The DNA for the CDR3 is TGTGCCAGCAGCCTGGCGGGGGGACGGGACGAGCAGTACTTC. It encodes CASSLAGGRDEQYF.

The V and J genes are TRBV9 and TRBJ2-2; 11 bases fit TRBD1. V trimming: 1 base; J trimming: 6 bases; junction bases outside the gene matches: 8. This CDR3 is 17 amino acids long. From germline, CDR1 is SGDLS and CDR2 YYNGEE. This chain's CDR3 is CASSVPTGTGGPGELFF. CDR3 in DNA: TGTGCCAGCAGCGTACCCACCGGGACAGGGGGACCCGGGGAGCTGTTTTTT.